These 25 T cell receptor beta chains were sequenced from one sample in a study of vaccination and CD4 T cells after COVID-19. Oncomine TCR Beta short-read sequencing was applied to DNA from cultured CD4+ T cells. Each CDR3 protein gets one entry after TCRdb re-called the PCR reads with MiXCR. The sample yields about 11,000 distinct CDR3 sequences, about 75% seen once. Documented treatment: approximately 9-day PBMC culture with coronavirus spike peptide pools or control peptides (ViraFEST assay). Their cognate antigens are unknown. Sequencing was carried out using CD4+ T cells from blood, cultured in vitro. The receptors here all came from a human donor who had recovered from COVID-19.

This chain links TRBV20-1 with TRBJ2-5, with D hard to call. The V and J ends lost 5 bases and 2 bases respectively, with 9 bases between them. This CDR3 region has 12 residues. Germline CDR1 and CDR2: DFQATT and SNEGSKA (reference sequence). CDR3 in amino acids: CSAPYPQETQYF. CDR3 bases: TGCAGTGCTCCCTACCCACAAGAGACCCAGTACTTC.

The chain combines TRBV28 with TRBJ1-2; possibly TRBD1 for D (5 bases). The germline gives CDR1 MDHEN, CDR2 SYDVKM. The CDR3 spans 13 residues. Trimming left V 3 bases short and J 8 bases short, with 13 bases between. CDR3 sequence: CASSFRSGSGYTF. The CDR3 coding sequence is TGTGCCAGCAGTTTTCGGTCAGGGTCGGGCTACACCTTC.

This sequence joins TRBV10-3 and TRBJ2-7, with D tentatively TRBD2 (6 bases). V was pared by 0 bases and J by 7 bases, with 13 bases between. This CDR3 comprises 14 residues. CDR1 ENHRY and CDR2 SYGVKD come from the germline V gene. The CDR3: CAISESVTGGEQYF. As DNA, the CDR3 is TGTGCCATCAGTGAGTCCGTCACCGGGGGAGAGCAGTACTTC.

This clonotype occurred a few times. This chain connects TRBV6-1 to TRBJ1-6; D gene ambiguous. V gave up 3 bases and J gave up 8 bases, with 2 bases separating them. The length of the CDR3 is 11 residues. Germline V lookup: CDR1 MNHNS, CDR2 SASEGT. CDR3 sequence reads: CASSDYSPLHF. In nucleotides, the CDR3 is TGTGCCAGCAGTGATTATTCACCCCTCCACTTT.

The CDR3 region is CSALSHGTSGAEAFF. DNA for the CDR3: TGCAGTGCTTTAAGTCATGGAACATCAGGGGCTGAAGCTTTCTTT. V is TRBV20-1 and J is TRBJ1-1; D is possibly TRBD1 (6 bases). CDR3 size: 15 residues. Trimming took off 5 bases at V and 6 bases at J, with 22 bases between the two ends. The germline CDR1 and CDR2 sequences are DFQATT and SNEGSKA (reference sequence).

The genes are TRBV20-1 and TRBJ1-5; TRBD1 is a possible D gene (6 bases). Trimming shortened V by 6 bases and J by 1 base, and 19 bases separated the two germline ends. Germline CDR1 and CDR2: DFQATT and SNEGSKA (reference sequence). The CDR3 has 16 amino acids. In DNA, the CDR3 is TGCAGTGCCCTCCACGGGGGACAAGGGAGCAATCAGCCCCAGCATTTT. Protein product: CSALHGGQGSNQPQHF.

This rearrangement joins TRBV28 to TRBJ1-2; 7 bases are a match to TRBD1. CDR3 length: 14 amino acids. Germline loops: CDR1 MDHEN, CDR2 SYDVKM. Trimming cost V 6 bases and J 5 bases; bases outside gene matches: 9. CDR3 in amino acids: CASSREDRSYGYTF. The CDR3 DNA sequence: TGTGCCAGCAGCCGAGAGGACAGGTCATATGGCTACACCTTC.

This clonotype is medium-sized in the sample. The rearrangement links TRBV27 to TRBJ1-1; the match to TRBD1 covers 7 bases. This CDR3 has 14 amino acids. Looked up from germline, CDR1 is MNHEY and CDR2 is SMNVEV (reference sequence). Trimming removed 6 bases from V and 6 bases from J; junction bases left unmatched: 10. CDR3 protein: CASSKTGSSAEAFF. CDR3 sequence (DNA): TGTGCCAGCAGCAAGACAGGGTCCTCCGCTGAAGCTTTCTTT.

This clonotype was observed a handful of times. This chain uses TRBV15 with TRBJ1-5; no definite D call. The ends were cut back, 0 bases at V and 7 bases at J, with 7 bases in the middle. CDR3 length: 13 amino acids. Germline assignment: CDR1 LNHNV and CDR2 YYDKDF (reference sequence). CDR3 DNA: TGTGCCACCAGCAGAGATCTGAACCAGCCCCAGCATTTT. Its protein is CATSRDLNQPQHF.

V is TRBV15 and J is TRBJ2-7; tentatively, D is TRBD2 (5 bases). V was trimmed by 0 bases and J by 5 bases, leaving 8 bases between them. Per germline, CDR1 LNHNV and CDR2 YYDKDF (reference sequence). The CDR3 sequence is 13 residues long. CDR3 sequence reads: CATSRDGLNEQYF. Written as DNA, the CDR3 is TGTGCCACCAGCAGAGACGGACTCAACGAGCAGTACTTC. Full variable domain (outside the CDR3, taken from reference TRBV15 and TRBJ2-7): DAMVIQNPRYQVTQFGKPVTLSCSQTLNHNVMYWYQQKSSQAPKLLFHYYDKDFNNEADTPDNFQSRRPNTSFCFLDIRSPGLGDTAMYLCATSRDGLNEQYFGPGTRLTVT.

The gene calls are TRBV7-2 and TRBJ2-7; 9 bases line up with TRBD2. Germline CDR1 reads SGHTA; CDR2 reads FQGNSA. J lost 1 base, V lost 3 bases, and 13 bases had no gene match. CDR3 length: 18 residues. The CDR3 sequence: CASSFRPSGESFSYEQYF. CDR3 coding DNA: TGTGCCAGCAGCTTCAGGCCTAGCGGGGAATCCTTTTCCTACGAGCAGTACTTC.

This chain joins TRBV10-3 and TRBJ1-6; D ambiguous. The CDR3 has 14 residues. Germline V gene sequence: CDR1 ENHRY, CDR2 SYGVKD. The V and J ends lost 4 bases and 9 bases respectively, with 13 bases between them. In nucleotides, the CDR3 is TGTGCCATCAGTGGACGGGTGTCGACTTCACCCCTCCACTTT. This gives the protein CAISGRVSTSPLHF.

Only a few counts were recorded for this clonotype. The V and J genes are TRBV7-8 and TRBJ1-5; D may be TRBD1 (5 bases). The CDR3 consists of 13 residues. Germline CDR1 and CDR2: SGHVS and FQNEAQ. V shed 4 bases and J shed 6 bases, with 10 bases lying between them. The CDR3 loop is CASSSQGGQPQHF. CDR3 nucleotide sequence: TGTGCCAGCAGCTCGCAGGGCGGTCAGCCCCAGCATTTT.

This clonotype has a single count. The chain is built from TRBV28 and TRBJ1-5; D call uncertain. Trimming pared 2 bases from V and 4 bases from J, leaving 3 bases between. The CDR3 has 12 residues. The germline V gene encodes CDR1 MDHEN and CDR2 SYDVKM. The CDR3 DNA follows: TGTGCCAGCAGTTTACGGAATCAGCCCCAGCATTTT. Protein: CASSLRNQPQHF.

This chain uses TRBV7-2 with TRBJ1-5; TRBD1 agrees at 9 bases. Germline-derived CDR1 and CDR2 are SGHTA and FQGNSA. Losses at the gene ends were 2 bases for V and 7 bases for J; bases not matched to a gene: 6. CDR3 size: 15 residues. In DNA form, the CDR3 reads TGTGCCAGCAGCTTAACAGGGGGCTTAGGACAGCCCCAGCATTTT. It encodes CASSLTGGLGQPQHF.

This sequence joins TRBV20-1 and TRBJ2-1; the match to TRBD2 covers 7 bases. The germline gives CDR1 DFQATT, CDR2 SNEGSKA (reference sequence). The CDR3 totals 13 residues. The ends lost 7 bases at V and 2 bases at J; junction bases unmatched: 5. CDR3 amino acids: CSVGGGAYNEQFF. The CDR3 DNA sequence: TGCAGTGTTGGGGGGGGGGCCTACAATGAGCAGTTCTTC.

This chain connects TRBV7-3 to TRBJ1-1, with TRBD1 matching over 7 bases. Germline CDR1 and CDR2: SGHTA and FQGTGA. Trimming took 3 bases from V and 1 from J; bases not matched to a gene: 5. The CDR3 runs to 15 residues. The CDR3 is CASSLQGVSNTEAFF. The CDR3 DNA reads as TGTGCCAGCAGCTTGCAGGGGGTTTCGAACACTGAAGCTTTCTTT.

The chain couples TRBV6-1 to TRBJ2-6, with D possibly being TRBD1 (6 bases). The CDR3 loop spans 14 amino acids. The germline V and J ends were trimmed by 5 bases and 2 bases, with 7 bases remaining between them. Germline lookup yields CDR1 MNHNS and CDR2 SASEGT. CDR3 DNA: TGTGCCAGCAGTAACAGGGCTGGGGCCAACGTCCTGACTTTC. Protein product: CASSNRAGANVLTF.

The chain combines TRBV28 with TRBJ1-5, with D perhaps matching TRBD1 (6 bases). The CDR3 extends over 13 amino acids. Between the trimmed V and J ends, which lost 2 bases and 5 bases, there was a span of 7 bases. The germline V gene has CDR1 MDHEN and CDR2 SYDVKM. The CDR3 coding sequence is TGTGCCAGCAGTTTACAGGGGTATCAGCCCCAGCATTTT. This codes for CASSLQGYQPQHF.

V usage is TRBV20-1 and J usage is TRBJ2-7, with 11 bases aligning to TRBD1. CDR1 and CDR2 (germline): DFQATT, SNEGSKA (reference sequence). CDR3 length: 15 amino acids. After removal of 6 bases from V and 2 bases from J, the junction contained 9 bases not matched to a gene. The CDR3 nucleotides read TGCAGTGCCCCGAAATCGGGACAGGGGGCCTACGAGCAGTACTTC. This encodes CSAPKSGQGAYEQYF.

This chain uses TRBV27 with TRBJ2-1, with D uncertain. Near its end, the DNA agrees better with TRBJ2-7, so the J call may be wrong. This CDR3 has 13 amino acids. The germline V gene has CDR1 MNHEY and CDR2 SMNVEV (reference sequence). CDR3 protein: CASRITIKREQYF. The CDR3 DNA sequence: TGTGCCAGCAGAATAACAATAAAGAGGGAGCAGTACTTC.

The V call is TRBV24-1, the J call TRBJ2-1, with D unclear. V lost 4 bases to trimming and J lost 7 bases, with 4 bases between them. The CDR3 runs 11 residues. Germline loops: CDR1 KGHDR, CDR2 SFDVKD. The chain's CDR3 is CATSDLNEQFF. The CDR3, as DNA: TGTGCCACCAGTGACTTAAATGAGCAGTTCTTC.

The chain links TRBV4-3 to TRBJ2-7; possible D gene TRBD2, 5 bases. This CDR3 has 15 amino acids. The germline CDR1 and CDR2 sequences are LGHNA and YSLEER. V dropped 1 base and J dropped 3 bases, with 13 bases sitting between them. The CDR3 coding sequence is TGCGCCAGCAGCCAAGGTGGTTCGGGGTTCTACGAGCAGTACTTC. This gives the protein CASSQGGSGFYEQYF.

The J gene is TRBJ1-5, the V gene TRBV7-8; D may be TRBD1 (5 bases). The CDR3 runs 15 residues. From germline, CDR1 is SGHVS and CDR2 FQNEAQ. The V and J ends lost 7 bases and 2 bases respectively, with 15 bases between them. Written as DNA, the CDR3 is TGTGCCAGCACCCGACGGGGCTTGGGCAATCAGCCCCAGCATTTT. It specifies CASTRRGLGNQPQHF.

This clonotype was recorded once. The V call is TRBV6-1, the J call TRBJ2-5; TRBD2 matches at 11 bases. J was trimmed by 5 bases and V by 9 bases; bases with no gene match: 5. The CDR3 consists of 13 residues. From germline, CDR1 is MNHNS and CDR2 SASEGT. CDR3 coding DNA: TGTGCCAGTGTTGTAGCGGGAGGGGAGACCCAGTACTTC. Its translation is CASVVAGGETQYF.